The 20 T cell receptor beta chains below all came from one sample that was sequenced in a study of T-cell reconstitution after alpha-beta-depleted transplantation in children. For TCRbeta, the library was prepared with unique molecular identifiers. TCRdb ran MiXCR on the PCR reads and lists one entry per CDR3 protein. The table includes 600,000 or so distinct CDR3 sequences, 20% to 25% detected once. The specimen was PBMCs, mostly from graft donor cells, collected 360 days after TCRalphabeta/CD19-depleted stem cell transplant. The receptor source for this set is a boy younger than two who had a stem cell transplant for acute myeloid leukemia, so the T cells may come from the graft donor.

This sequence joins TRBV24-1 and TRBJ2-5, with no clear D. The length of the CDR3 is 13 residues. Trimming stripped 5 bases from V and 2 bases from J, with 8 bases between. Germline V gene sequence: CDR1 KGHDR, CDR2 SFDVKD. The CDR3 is CATSVGLQETQYF. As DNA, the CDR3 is TGTGCCACCAGTGTAGGCCTACAAGAGACCCAGTACTTC.

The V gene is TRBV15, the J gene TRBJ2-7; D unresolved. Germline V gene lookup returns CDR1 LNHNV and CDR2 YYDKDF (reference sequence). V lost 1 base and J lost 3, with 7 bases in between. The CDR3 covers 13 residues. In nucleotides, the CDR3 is TGTGCCACCAGCAGAGCAAACGGCTACGAGCAGTACTTC. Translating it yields CATSRANGYEQYF.

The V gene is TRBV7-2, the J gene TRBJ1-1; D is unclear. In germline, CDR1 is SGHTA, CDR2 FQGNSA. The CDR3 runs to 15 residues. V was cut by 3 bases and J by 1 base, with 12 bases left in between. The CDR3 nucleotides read TGTGCCAGCAGCTTTGGGAGGGTCGCGAACACTGAAGCTTTCTTT. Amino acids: CASSFGRVANTEAFF.

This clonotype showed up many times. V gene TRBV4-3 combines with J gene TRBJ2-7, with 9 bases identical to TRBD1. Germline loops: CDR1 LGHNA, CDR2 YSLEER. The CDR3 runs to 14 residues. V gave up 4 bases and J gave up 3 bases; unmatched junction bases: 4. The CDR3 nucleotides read TGCGCCAGCAGCCTTAGGGACAGGGACTACGAGCAGTACTTC. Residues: CASSLRDRDYEQYF.

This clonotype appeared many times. CDR3 DNA: TGTGCCAGCAGCGGACAGGGGCGTTTAAATCAGCCCCAGCATTTT. Translated, it gives CASSGQGRLNQPQHF. This chain connects TRBV2 to TRBJ1-5; 9 bases align to TRBD1. CDR1 SNHLY and CDR2 FYNNEI come from the germline V gene. The CDR3 length is 15 residues. Trimming took 6 bases from V and 4 from J; bases not matched to a gene: 7.

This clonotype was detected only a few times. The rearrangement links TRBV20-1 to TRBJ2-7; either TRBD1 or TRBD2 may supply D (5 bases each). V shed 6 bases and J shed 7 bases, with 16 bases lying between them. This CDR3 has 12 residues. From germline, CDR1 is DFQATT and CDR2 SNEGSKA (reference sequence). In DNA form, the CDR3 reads TGCAGTGCGACCAGGGCGACGGGGGAGCAGTACGTC. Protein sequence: CSATRATGEQYV.

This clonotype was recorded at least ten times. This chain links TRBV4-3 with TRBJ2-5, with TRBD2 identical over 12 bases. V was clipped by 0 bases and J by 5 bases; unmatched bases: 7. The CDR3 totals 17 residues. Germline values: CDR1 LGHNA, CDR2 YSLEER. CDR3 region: CASSQDSGLAGWETQYF. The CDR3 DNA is TGCGCCAGCAGCCAAGATTCGGGACTAGCGGGTTGGGAGACCCAGTACTTC.

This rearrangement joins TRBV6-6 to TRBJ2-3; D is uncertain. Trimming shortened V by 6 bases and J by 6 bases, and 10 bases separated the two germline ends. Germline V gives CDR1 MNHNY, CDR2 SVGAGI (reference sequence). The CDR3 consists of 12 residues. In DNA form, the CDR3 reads TGTGCCAGCAGCATCCCCGGGGATACGCAGTATTTT. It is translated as CASSIPGDTQYF.

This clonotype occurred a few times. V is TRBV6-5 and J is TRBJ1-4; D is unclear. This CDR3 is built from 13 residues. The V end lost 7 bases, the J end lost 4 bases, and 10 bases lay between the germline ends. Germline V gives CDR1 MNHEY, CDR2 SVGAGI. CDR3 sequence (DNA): TGTGCCAGCAAGGGAGGGATTAATGAAAAACTGTTTTTT. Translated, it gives CASKGGINEKLFF.

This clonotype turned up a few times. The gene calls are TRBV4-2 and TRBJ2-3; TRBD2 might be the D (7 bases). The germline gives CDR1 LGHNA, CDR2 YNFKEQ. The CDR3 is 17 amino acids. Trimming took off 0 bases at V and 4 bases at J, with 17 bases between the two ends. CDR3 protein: CASSQDFEGGGADTQYF. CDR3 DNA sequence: TGTGCCAGCAGCCAAGATTTTGAGGGGGGGGGTGCAGATACGCAGTATTTT.

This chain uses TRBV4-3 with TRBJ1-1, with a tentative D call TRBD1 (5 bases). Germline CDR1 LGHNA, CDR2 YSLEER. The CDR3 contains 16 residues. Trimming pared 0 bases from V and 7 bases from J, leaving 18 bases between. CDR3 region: CASSQESFWGTLEAFF. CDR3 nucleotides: TGCGCCAGCAGCCAAGAATCTTTTTGGGGGACGCTTGAAGCTTTCTTT.

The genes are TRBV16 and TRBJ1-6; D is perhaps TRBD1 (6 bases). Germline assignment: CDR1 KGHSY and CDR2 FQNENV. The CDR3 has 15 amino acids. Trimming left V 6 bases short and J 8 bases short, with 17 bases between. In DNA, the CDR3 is TGTGCCAGCAGTCAGTCGGGGGGCACGGATTCACCCCTCCACTTT. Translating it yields CASSQSGGTDSPLHF.

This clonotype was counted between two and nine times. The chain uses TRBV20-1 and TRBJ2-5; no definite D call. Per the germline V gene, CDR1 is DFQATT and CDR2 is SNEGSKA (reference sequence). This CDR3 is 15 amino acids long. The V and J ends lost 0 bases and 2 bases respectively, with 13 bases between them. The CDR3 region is CSARDWAKSQETQYF. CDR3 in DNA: TGCAGTGCTAGAGATTGGGCAAAATCTCAAGAGACCCAGTACTTC.

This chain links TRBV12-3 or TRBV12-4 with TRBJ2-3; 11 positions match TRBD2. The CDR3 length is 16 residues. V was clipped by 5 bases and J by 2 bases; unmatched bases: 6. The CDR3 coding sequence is TGTGCCAGCAGTCCAGGGACTAGCGGCTTCACAGATACGCAGTATTTT. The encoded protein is CASSPGTSGFTDTQYF.

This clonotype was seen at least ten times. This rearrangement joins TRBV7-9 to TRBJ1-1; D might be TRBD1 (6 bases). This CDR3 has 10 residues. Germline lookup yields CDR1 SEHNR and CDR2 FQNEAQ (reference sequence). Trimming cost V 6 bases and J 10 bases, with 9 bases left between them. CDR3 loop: CASSEGGAFF. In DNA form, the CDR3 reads TGTGCCAGCAGTGAGGGGGGAGCTTTCTTT.

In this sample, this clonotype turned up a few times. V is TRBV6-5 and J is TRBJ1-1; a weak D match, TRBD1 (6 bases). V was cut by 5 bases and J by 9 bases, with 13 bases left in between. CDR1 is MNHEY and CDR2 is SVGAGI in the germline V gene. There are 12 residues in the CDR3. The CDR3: CASSRDGGQAFF. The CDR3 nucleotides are TGTGCCAGCAGTCGTGACGGGGGCCAAGCTTTCTTT.

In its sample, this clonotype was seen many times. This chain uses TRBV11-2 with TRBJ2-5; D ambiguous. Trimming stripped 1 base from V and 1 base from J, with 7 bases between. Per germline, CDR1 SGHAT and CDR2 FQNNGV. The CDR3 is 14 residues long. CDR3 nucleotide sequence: TGTGCCAGCAGCTTAGCAGTAGCCCAAGAGACCCAGTACTTC. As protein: CASSLAVAQETQYF. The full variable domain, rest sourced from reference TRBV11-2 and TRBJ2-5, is EAGVAQSPRYKIIEKRQSVAFWCNPISGHATLYWYQQILGQGPKLLIQFQNNGVVDDSQLPKDRFSAERLKGVDSTLKIQPAKLEDSAVYLCASSLAVAQETQYFGPGTRLLVL.

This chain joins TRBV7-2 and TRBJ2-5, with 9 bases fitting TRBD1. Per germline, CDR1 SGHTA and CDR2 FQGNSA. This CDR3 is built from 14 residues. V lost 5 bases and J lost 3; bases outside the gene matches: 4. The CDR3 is CASSDWTGEETQYF. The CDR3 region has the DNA TGTGCCAGCAGCGATTGGACAGGGGAAGAGACCCAGTACTTC.

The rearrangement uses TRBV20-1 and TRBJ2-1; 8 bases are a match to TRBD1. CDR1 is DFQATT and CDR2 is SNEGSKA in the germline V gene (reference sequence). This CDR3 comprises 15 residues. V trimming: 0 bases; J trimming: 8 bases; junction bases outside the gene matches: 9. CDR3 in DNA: TGCAGTGCTAGAGAAGTCGGACAGGGTGATCATGAGCAGTTCTTC. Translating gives CSAREVGQGDHEQFF.

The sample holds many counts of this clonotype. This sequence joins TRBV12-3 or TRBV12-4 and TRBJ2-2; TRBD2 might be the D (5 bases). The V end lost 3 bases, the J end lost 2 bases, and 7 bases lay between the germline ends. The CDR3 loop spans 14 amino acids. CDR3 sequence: CASSLSGNTGELFF. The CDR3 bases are TGTGCCAGCAGTTTGTCGGGAAACACCGGGGAGCTGTTTTTT.